These T cell receptor beta chains were read from a single sample in a study of cytomegalovirus exposure and HLA in healthy donors. Profiled with immunoSEQ multiplex PCR; TCRdb holds only in-frame clones, not every one. This table has roughly 140,000 clones, roughly 80% appearing once. Sequencing was performed on PBMCs. All receptors come from a boy between 2 and 10 years old in good health and CMV-seronegative. Each CDR3 is given with its conserved first and last residue. Fields, in order: clone size, J gene, D gene, V gene, CDR3 DNA, CDR3 protein. D genes are given only for firm matches. Rows may omit the clone size; those that give it use once, few, many or a size class.

once	TRBJ2-7	TRBD1	TRBV11-2	TGTGCCAGCAGCAGACGGACAGGCCACTCGCCGTACGAGCAGTACTTC	CASSRRTGHSPYEQYF
.	TRBJ2-1	.	TRBV7-9	TGTGCCAGCAGCCCGACTCCGGTCAATGAGCAGTTCTTC	CASSPTPVNEQFF
once	TRBJ2-1	.	TRBV5-1	TGCGCCAGCAGCTACAGGGAACCCTACAATGAGCAGTTCTTC	CASSYREPYNEQFF
few	TRBJ1-1	.	TRBV6-5	TGTGCCAGCAGTTCGGATCGTACAGGGAGCCCCGAAGCTTTCTTT	CASSSDRTGSPEAFF
.	TRBJ2-7	.	TRBV2	TGTGCCAGCAGCCCGAGTCGAGGGGGCTACGAGCAGTACTTC	CASSPSRGGYEQYF
.	TRBJ2-5	.	TRBV5-1	TGCGCCAGCAGCTTGCGGCAGGGCTACCAAGAGACCCAGTACTTC	CASSLRQGYQETQYF
.	TRBJ1-2	.	TRBV5-1	TGCGCCAGCAGAAGAGACACCCCCTCGGGAGAGGGCTACACCTTC	CASRRDTPSGEGYTF
.	TRBJ2-7	TRBD1	TRBV7-9	TGTGCCAGCAGCTTCGACAGGGGGTATTCCTACGAGCAGTACTTC	CASSFDRGYSYEQYF
.	TRBJ2-3	.	TRBV27	TGTGCCAGTTGCCTCAGGGGTGGCACAGATACGCAGTATTTT	CASCLRGGTDTQYF
.	TRBJ2-3	.	TRBV7-9	TGTGCCAGCAGCCGAGATACGCAGTATTTT	CASSRDTQYF
.	TRBJ2-3	TRBD2	TRBV29-1	TGCAGCGTTGTACCTTCCGGGACTAGCGGTCTTAGCACAGATACGCAGTATTTT	CSVVPSGTSGLSTDTQYF
.	TRBJ2-7	TRBD1	TRBV6-1	TGTGCCAGCAGTGAACGTTGGGACAGCTTATCCTACGAGCAGTACTTC	CASSERWDSLSYEQYF
.	TRBJ2-3	TRBD1	TRBV27	TGTGCCAGCAGTTTATCAGTTACAGGGGGAGGCACAGATACGCAGTATTTT	CASSLSVTGGGTDTQYF
.	TRBJ2-3	TRBD2	TRBV10-3	TGTGCCATCAGGGCCGGGACTAGCTATGATGCAGATACGCAGTATTTT	CAIRAGTSYDADTQYF
.	TRBJ2-6	.	TRBV6-4	TGTGCCAGCAGTGATTTAGGACAGATCTCTGGGGCCAACGTCCTGACTTTC	CASSDLGQISGANVLTF
.	TRBJ2-7	.	TRBV27	TGTGCCAGCAGTCCCCGGTCCTTTTACGAGCAGTACTTC	CASSPRSFYEQYF
.	TRBJ2-6	.	TRBV25-1	TGTGCCAGCAGTGAAAGGCGTGGGGGGTCTGGGGCCAACGTCCTGACTTTC	CASSERRGGSGANVLTF
once	TRBJ1-4	TRBD1	TRBV5-1	TGCGCCAGCAGCTTGGGTGGGACAGCTGATGAAAAACTGTTTTTT	CASSLGGTADEKLFF
.	TRBJ1-6	TRBD1	TRBV10-3	TGTGCCATCACTCCGGGACAGGGGAAGGCACCCCTCCACTTT	CAITPGQGKAPLHF
.	TRBJ2-1	TRBD2	TRBV9	TGTGCCAGCAGCGTAGGACTAGCGGGCTATGAGCAGTTCTTC	CASSVGLAGYEQFF
.	TRBJ2-1	.	TRBV11-2	TGTGCCAGCAGCCAAGGATCGAGACAGTCCTACAATGAGCAGTTCTTC	CASSQGSRQSYNEQFF
.	TRBJ1-4	.	TRBV28	TGTGCCAGCAGCCGAATGGGGGGGGAAAAACTGTTTTTT	CASSRMGGEKLFF
once	TRBJ2-3	TRBD2	TRBV7-9	TGTGCCAGCATACAATCGGGGGGGGTAGATACGCAGTATTTT	CASIQSGGVDTQYF
once	TRBJ2-2	.	TRBV11-2	TGTGCCAGTGGCTCAGCAGGGCCAAGCACCGGGGAGCTGTTTTTT	CASGSAGPSTGELFF